This TCR beta chain stems from a study of T cells expressing NK-cell markers. Study-level information: HCMV seropositivity characterized most of the eight sequenced donors, and seronegativity one. General study results and limits: The CD3+CD56-NKG2C+ fraction of a few donors was likewise dominated by these clonotypes. Dominant NKG2C+ clonotypes in five or six donors made up roughly 1.0-7.0% of CD8+ T cells.

The authors generated TCR beta cDNA through 5'RACE template switching with UMIs. TCRdb re-analyzed the 5' RACE reads; it lists each CDR3 protein once, without DNA. This table holds a few hundred thousand distinct CDR3 sequences. The CDR3 runs to 12 residues. Germline V gene data show CDR1 as LNHDA and CDR2 as SQIVND (reference sequence). Comments on this clonotype: Its antigen is still unknown.

The rearrangement joins TRBV19 to TRBJ2-1; absent DNA, TCRdb's TRBD2 call cannot be checked. The TCR was taken from a woman between 45 and 65 years old in good health. The specimen was blood T cells: a sorted CD56 or NKG2C T cell subset, CD4+ or CD8+ T cells, or bulk PBMC T cells (not recorded which). This chain's CDR3 is CASRRTSGEQFF.